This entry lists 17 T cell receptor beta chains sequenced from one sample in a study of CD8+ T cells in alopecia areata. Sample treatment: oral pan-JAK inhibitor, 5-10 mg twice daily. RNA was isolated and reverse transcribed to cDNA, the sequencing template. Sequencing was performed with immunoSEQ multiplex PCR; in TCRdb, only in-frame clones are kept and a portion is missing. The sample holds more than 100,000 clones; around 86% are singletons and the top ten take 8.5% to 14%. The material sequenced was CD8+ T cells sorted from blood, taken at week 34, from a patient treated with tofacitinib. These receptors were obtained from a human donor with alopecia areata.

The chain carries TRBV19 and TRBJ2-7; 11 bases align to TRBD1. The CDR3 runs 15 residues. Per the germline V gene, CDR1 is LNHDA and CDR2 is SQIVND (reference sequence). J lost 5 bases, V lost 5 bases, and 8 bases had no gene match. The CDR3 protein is CASSADGQGADEQYF. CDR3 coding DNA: TGTGCCAGTAGTGCTGATGGACAGGGGGCAGACGAGCAGTACTTC.

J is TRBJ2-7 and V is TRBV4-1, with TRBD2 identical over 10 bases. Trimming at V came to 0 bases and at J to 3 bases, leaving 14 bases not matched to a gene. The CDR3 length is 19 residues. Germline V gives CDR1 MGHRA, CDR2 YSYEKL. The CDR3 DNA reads TGCGCCAGCAGCCAAGAGGAGGCTAGCGGGAGATGGGATGACTACGAGCAGTACTTC. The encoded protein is CASSQEEASGRWDDYEQYF.

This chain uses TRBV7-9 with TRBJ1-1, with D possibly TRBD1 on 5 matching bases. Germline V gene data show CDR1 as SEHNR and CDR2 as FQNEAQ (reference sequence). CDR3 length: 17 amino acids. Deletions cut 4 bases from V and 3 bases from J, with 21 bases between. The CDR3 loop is CASSSTDRGSMDTEAFF. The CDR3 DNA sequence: TGTGCCAGCAGCTCTACCGACAGAGGCTCTATGGACACTGAAGCTTTCTTT.

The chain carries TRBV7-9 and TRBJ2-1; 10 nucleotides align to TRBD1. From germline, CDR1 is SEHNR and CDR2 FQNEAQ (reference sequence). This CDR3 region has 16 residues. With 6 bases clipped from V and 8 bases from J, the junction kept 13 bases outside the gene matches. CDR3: CASRPLGDRGQHEQFF. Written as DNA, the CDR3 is TGTGCCAGCAGACCGCTAGGAGACAGGGGGCAACATGAGCAGTTCTTC.

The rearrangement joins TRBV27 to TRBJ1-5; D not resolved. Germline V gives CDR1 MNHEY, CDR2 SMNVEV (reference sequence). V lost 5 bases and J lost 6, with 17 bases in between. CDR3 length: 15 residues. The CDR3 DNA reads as TGTGCCAGCAGTCCTCCACCCCGCGTGGGTCAGCCCCAGCATTTT. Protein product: CASSPPPRVGQPQHF.

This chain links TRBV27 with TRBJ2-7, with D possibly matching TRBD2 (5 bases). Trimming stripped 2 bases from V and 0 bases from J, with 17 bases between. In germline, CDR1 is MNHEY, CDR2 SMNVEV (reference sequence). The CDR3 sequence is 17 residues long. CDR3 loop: CASSLNDVVGSSYEQYF. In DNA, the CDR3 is TGTGCCAGCAGTTTAAACGACGTAGTGGGGAGCTCCTACGAGCAGTACTTC.

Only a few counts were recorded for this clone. The CDR3 reads CSVEKASGEWSYEQYF. The CDR3 nucleotides are TGCAGCGTTGAAAAGGCTAGCGGGGAGTGGTCCTACGAGCAGTACTTC. The V call is TRBV29-1, the J call TRBJ2-7; 9 bases map to TRBD2. The CDR3 runs to 16 residues. V lost 2 bases and J lost 1; bases outside the gene matches: 9. Per germline, CDR1 SQVTM and CDR2 ANQGSEA.

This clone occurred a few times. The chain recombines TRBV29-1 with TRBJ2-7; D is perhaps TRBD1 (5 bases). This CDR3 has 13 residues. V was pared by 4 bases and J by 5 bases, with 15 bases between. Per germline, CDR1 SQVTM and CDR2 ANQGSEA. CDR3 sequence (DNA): TGCAGCGTTGTGGGGCCCACAACGAACGAGCAGTACTTC. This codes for CSVVGPTTNEQYF.

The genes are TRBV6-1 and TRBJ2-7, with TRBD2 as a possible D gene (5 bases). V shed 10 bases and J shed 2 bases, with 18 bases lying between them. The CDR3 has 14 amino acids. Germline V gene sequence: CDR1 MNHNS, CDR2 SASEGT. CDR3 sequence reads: CATHEREIAYEQYF. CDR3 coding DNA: TGTGCCACCCATGAGAGGGAAATCGCCTACGAGCAGTACTTC.

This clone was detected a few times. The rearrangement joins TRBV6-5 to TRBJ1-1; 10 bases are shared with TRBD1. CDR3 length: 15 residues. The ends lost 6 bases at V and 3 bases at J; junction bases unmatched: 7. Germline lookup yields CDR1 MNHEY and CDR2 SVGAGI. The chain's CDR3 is CASRRQGAGYTEAFF. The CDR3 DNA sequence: TGTGCCAGCAGAAGACAGGGGGCCGGCTACACTGAAGCTTTCTTT.

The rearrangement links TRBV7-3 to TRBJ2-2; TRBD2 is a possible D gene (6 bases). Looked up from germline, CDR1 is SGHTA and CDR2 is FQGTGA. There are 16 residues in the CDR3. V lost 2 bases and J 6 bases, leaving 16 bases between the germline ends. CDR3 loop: CASSLSGSKFAGELFF. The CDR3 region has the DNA TGTGCCAGCAGCTTATCCGGGAGCAAGTTCGCCGGGGAGCTGTTTTTT.

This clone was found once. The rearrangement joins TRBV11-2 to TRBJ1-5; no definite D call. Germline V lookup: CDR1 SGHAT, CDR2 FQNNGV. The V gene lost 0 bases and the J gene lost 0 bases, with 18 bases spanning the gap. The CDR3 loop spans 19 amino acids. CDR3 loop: CASSLDRWSETFSNQPQHF. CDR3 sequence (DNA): TGTGCCAGCAGCTTAGATCGGTGGTCAGAGACTTTTAGCAATCAGCCCCAGCATTTT.

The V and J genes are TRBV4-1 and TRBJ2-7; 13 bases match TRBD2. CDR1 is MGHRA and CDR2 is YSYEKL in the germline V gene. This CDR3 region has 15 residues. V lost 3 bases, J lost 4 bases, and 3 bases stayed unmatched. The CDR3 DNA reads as TGCGCCAGCAGCCACGGGACTAGCGGGATTTACGAGCAGTACTTC. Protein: CASSHGTSGIYEQYF.

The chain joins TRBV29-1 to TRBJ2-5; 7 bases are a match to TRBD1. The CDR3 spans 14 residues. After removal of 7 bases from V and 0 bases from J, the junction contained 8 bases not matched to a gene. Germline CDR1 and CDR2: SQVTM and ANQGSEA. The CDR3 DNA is TGCAGCGACCTGGACAGGAATTACCAAGAGACCCAGTACTTC. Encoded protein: CSDLDRNYQETQYF.

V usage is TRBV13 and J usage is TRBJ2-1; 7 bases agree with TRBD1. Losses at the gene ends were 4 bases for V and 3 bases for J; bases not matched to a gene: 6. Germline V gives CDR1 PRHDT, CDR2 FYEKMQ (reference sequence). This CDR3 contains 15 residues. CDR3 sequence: CASSSRDSRYNEQFF. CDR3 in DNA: TGTGCCAGCAGCTCGAGGGACAGCCGCTACAATGAGCAGTTCTTC.

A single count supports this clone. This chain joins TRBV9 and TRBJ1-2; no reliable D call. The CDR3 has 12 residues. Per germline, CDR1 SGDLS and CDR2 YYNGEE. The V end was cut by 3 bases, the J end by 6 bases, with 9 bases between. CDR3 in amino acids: CASSDTGNGYTF. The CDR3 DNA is TGTGCCAGCAGCGACACTGGCAATGGCTACACCTTC.

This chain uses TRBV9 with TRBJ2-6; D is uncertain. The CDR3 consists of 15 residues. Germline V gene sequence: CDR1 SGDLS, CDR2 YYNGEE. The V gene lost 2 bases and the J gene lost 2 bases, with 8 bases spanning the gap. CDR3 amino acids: CASSVWVAGANVLTF. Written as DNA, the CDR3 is TGTGCCAGCAGCGTTTGGGTTGCTGGGGCCAACGTCCTGACTTTC.